The 13 T cell receptor beta chains listed next were all sequenced from one sample in a study of CD8 T cells in ankylosing spondylitis. TCRdb redid the calling of the 5' RACE reads with MiXCR, one entry per CDR3 protein. There are about 96,000 distinct CDR3 sequences in the sample; around 27% occur only once, and less than 60% lies in the top ten. The material sequenced was blood, either unsorted or a sorted T cell fraction (not recorded which). The receptors shown here come from a male donor with ankylosing spondylitis or in good health (not recorded which).

The genes are TRBV25-1 and TRBJ1-5, with D maybe TRBD1 (5 bases). The ends were cut back, 9 bases at V and 3 bases at J, with 12 bases in the middle. Germline V CDR1 and CDR2: MGHDK, SYGVNS. The CDR3 has 13 amino acids. CDR3 nucleotide sequence: TGTGCCAGTCGCAGGGACCACAATCAGCCCCAGCATTTT. Protein sequence: CASRRDHNQPQHF.

This rearrangement joins TRBV7-2 to TRBJ1-2, with unresolved D. Germline V CDR1 and CDR2: SGHTA, FQGNSA. The CDR3 covers 13 residues. The germline V and J ends were trimmed by 5 bases and 5 bases, with 12 bases remaining between them. The CDR3 loop is CASSVQQLYGYTF. CDR3 nucleotides: TGTGCCAGCAGCGTTCAACAGTTGTATGGCTACACCTTC.

This clonotype was detected only a few times. The chain has TRBV15 and TRBJ2-3; D is tentatively TRBD1 or TRBD2 (5 bases each). CDR3 length equals 16 residues. The ends were cut back, 2 bases at V and 5 bases at J, with 17 bases in the middle. Germline CDR1 LNHNV, CDR2 YYDKDF (reference sequence). The CDR3 loop reads CATSRSPGEGRDTQYF. In DNA, the CDR3 is TGTGCCACCAGCAGATCACCTGGAGAGGGACGAGATACGCAGTATTTT.

This clonotype has only a few counts. The rearrangement joins TRBV5-1 to TRBJ2-3; no clear D gene. Looked up from germline, CDR1 is SGHRS and CDR2 is YFSETQ. The CDR3 is made up of 12 amino acids. V was cut by 7 bases and J by 7 bases, with 13 bases left in between. For the CDR3, the DNA is TGCGCCAGCGGTACTGAGGCCAATACGCAGTATTTT. Encoded protein: CASGTEANTQYF.

This rearrangement joins TRBV5-1 to TRBJ1-1, with no clear D. This CDR3 has 12 amino acids. V lost 4 bases to trimming and J lost 3 bases, with 7 bases between them. From germline, CDR1 is SGHRS and CDR2 YFSETQ. CDR3 sequence (DNA): TGCGCCAGCAGCCAAACGGACACTGAAGCTTTCTTT. It yields the protein CASSQTDTEAFF.

The chain uses TRBV5-1 and TRBJ1-5; TRBD1 is a possible D gene (6 bases). Germline lookup yields CDR1 SGHRS and CDR2 YFSETQ. Trimming shortened V by 0 bases and J by 6 bases, and 10 bases separated the two germline ends. The CDR3 runs to 14 residues. CDR3 sequence (DNA): TGCGCCAGCAGCTTGGAGGGGGTAGGTCAGCCCCAGCATTTT. Translated, it gives CASSLEGVGQPQHF.

This clonotype has ten or more counts. DNA for the CDR3: TGTGCCAGCAGCCAAGAGGGCAGGAGGGAGACCCAGTACTTC. It yields the protein CASSQEGRRETQYF. This sequence joins TRBV4-2 and TRBJ2-5; D is possibly TRBD2 (5 bases). Trimming took off 0 bases at V and 5 bases at J, with 10 bases between the two ends. The length of the CDR3 is 14 residues. The V gene's germline CDR1 is LGHNA and CDR2 YNFKEQ.

This clonotype was observed a handful of times. The chain carries TRBV7-2 and TRBJ2-3; D might be TRBD1 (6 bases). Looked up from germline, CDR1 is SGHTA and CDR2 is FQGNSA. Trimming left V 5 bases short and J 4 bases short, with 19 bases between. This CDR3 has 16 residues. CDR3: CASSPTFVRGSDTQYF. The CDR3 DNA reads as TGTGCCAGCAGCCCTACTTTTGTCAGGGGCTCAGATACGCAGTATTTT.

This clonotype came up a few times. The rearrangement links TRBV29-1 to TRBJ2-1, with 10 bases that match TRBD2. Trimming took 4 bases from V and 2 from J; bases not matched to a gene: 8. CDR3 length: 16 residues. Germline V gene lookup returns CDR1 SQVTM and CDR2 ANQGSEA. This CDR3 is CSVALRLAGPYNEQFF. In DNA form, the CDR3 reads TGCAGCGTTGCCCTTCGACTAGCGGGCCCCTACAATGAGCAGTTCTTC.

This rearrangement joins TRBV5-1 to TRBJ2-1; 10 nucleotides agree with TRBD1. The CDR3 is 14 residues long. J gave up 9 bases and V 3 bases, and 6 bases lay outside the gene matches. Germline-derived CDR1 and CDR2 are SGHRS and YFSETQ. The CDR3 region is CASSSGQGTGEQFF. The CDR3 nucleotides read TGCGCCAGCAGCTCGGGACAGGGGACCGGTGAGCAGTTCTTC.

The rearrangement joins TRBV12-3 or TRBV12-4 to TRBJ2-3; D ambiguous. V was pared by 3 bases and J by 6 bases, with 4 bases between. This CDR3 spans 11 amino acids. The CDR3 coding sequence is TGTGCCAGCAGTTTTAGGGATACGCAGTATTTT. Its protein product is CASSFRDTQYF.

CDR3 amino acids: CASSFGSDSRNQPQHF. For the CDR3, the DNA is TGTGCCAGCAGCTTTGGTTCGGACAGCAGAAATCAGCCCCAGCATTTT. The V gene is TRBV5-6, the J gene TRBJ1-5; possibly TRBD1 for D (6 bases). Germline V lookup: CDR1 SGHDT, CDR2 YYEEEE. Trimming left V 2 bases short and J 4 bases short, with 16 bases between. This CDR3 region has 16 residues.

The chain joins TRBV7-9 to TRBJ1-2; the match to TRBD1 covers 7 bases. The J segment lost 7 bases and the V segment lost 2 bases, leaving 4 bases of the junction unmatched. This CDR3 has 13 amino acids. Germline CDR1 is SEHNR and CDR2 is FQNEAQ (reference sequence). This CDR3 reads CASSLTRDSGYTF. The DNA of the CDR3 is TGTGCCAGCAGCTTAACTCGGGACAGTGGCTACACCTTC.